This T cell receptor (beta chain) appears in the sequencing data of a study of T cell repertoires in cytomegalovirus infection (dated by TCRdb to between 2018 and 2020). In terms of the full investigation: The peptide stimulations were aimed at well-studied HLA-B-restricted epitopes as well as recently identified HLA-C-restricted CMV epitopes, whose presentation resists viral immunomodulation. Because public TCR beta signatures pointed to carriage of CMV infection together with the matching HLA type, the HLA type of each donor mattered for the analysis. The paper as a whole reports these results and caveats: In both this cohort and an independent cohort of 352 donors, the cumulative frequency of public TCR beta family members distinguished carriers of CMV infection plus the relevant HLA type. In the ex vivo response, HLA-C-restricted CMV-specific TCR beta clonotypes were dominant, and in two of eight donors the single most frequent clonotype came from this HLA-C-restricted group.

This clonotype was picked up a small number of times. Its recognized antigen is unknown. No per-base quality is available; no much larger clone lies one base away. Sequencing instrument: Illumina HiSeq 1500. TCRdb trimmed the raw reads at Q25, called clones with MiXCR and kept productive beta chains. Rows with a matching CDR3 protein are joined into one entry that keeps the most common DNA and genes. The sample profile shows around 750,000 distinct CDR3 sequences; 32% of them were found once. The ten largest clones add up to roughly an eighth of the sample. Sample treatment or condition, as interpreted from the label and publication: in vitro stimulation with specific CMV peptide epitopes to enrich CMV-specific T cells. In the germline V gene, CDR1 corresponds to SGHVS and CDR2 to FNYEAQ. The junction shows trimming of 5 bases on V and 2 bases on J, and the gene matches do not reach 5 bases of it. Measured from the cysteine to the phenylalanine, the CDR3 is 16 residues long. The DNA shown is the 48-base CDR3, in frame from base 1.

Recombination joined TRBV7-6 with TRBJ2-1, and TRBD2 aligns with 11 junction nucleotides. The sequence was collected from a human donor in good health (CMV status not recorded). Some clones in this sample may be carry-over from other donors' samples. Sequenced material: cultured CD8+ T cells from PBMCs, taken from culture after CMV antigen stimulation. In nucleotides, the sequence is TGTGCCAGCAGCCGAGGGACTAGCGGCCCCTACAATGAGCAGTTCTTC. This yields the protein CASSRGTSGPYNEQFF. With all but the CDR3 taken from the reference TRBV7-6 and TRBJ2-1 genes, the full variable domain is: GAGVSQSPRYKVTKRGQDVALRCDPISGHVSLYWYRQALGQGPEFLTYFNYEAQQDKSGLPNDRFSAERPEGSISTLTIQRTEQRDSAMYRCASSRGTSGPYNEQFFGPGTRLTVL.